Sequencing of this T cell receptor (beta chain) was carried out in a study of cytomegalovirus exposure and HLA in healthy donors. Study information: Tens of millions of unique TCRs from HLA-typed donors were held in an early release of data. Findings of the study overall: Analyses of presence and absence presupposed an approximately uniform sequencing depth across donors.

The donors were healthy bone marrow donors. Nominal health characterized the donors when sampled, though unrecorded immune exposures were likely. This clone was observed a handful of times. The antigen is unknown. Other DNA sequences within the sample encode an identical CDR3. V lost 4 bases, J lost 0 bases, and 7 bases lay in between. The CDR3 loop spans 13 amino acids. CDR1 SGHVS and CDR2 FNYEAQ come from the germline V gene. Researchers ran the PCR with 60 Vbeta and 13 Jbeta primers. The protocol was immunoSEQ multiplex PCR, while the TCRdb copy is restricted to in-frame clones and leaves out a portion. The table records around 150,000 clones, roughly 78% of them present only once.

The source material was PBMCs. The chain combines TRBV7-6 with TRBJ2-7; no clear D gene. This receptor was taken from a man aged 35 to 55 in good health and CMV-seropositive. The CDR3: CASSSFSSYEQYF. In nucleotides, the CDR3 is TGTGCCAGCAGCTCCTTTAGCTCCTACGAGCAGTACTTC.